The clone carrying this TCR beta chain was picked up one time. This sample is part of a study of blood T cell repertoires in COVID-19. Only in-frame clones appear in the TCRdb table, and some are missing; sequencing was by immunoSEQ multiplex PCR. The table has around 500,000 clones, approximately 87% seen once. The germline gives CDR1 KGHSH, CDR2 LQKENI. Trimming removed 3 bases from V and 4 bases from J; junction bases left unmatched: 9. The CDR3 is 17 residues long. The sample comprised PBMCs or T cells enriched from blood (not recorded which). The origin of this receptor is a woman aged 40-49 years who had recovered from COVID-19. This sequence joins TRBV18 and TRBJ2-3; 11 bases align to TRBD2. CDR3 loop: CASSPNIAGGPPDTQYF. The CDR3, as DNA: TGTGCCAGCTCACCGAATATAGCGGGAGGGCCCCCAGATACGCAGTATTTT.